This TCR beta chain stems from a study of blood T cells in healthy people across ages. Findings and limits, study-wide: Compared with aged donors, long-lived donors showed fewer expanded clones, suggesting selection. Older age went with lower TCR beta diversity per million T cells, in a roughly linear way. When one million T cells were used, diversity estimates were thought to be underestimates.

Germline V gene lookup returns CDR1 LGHDT and CDR2 YNNKEL (reference sequence). The CDR3 is made up of 15 amino acids. The V gene lost 4 bases and the J gene lost 11 bases, with 23 bases spanning the gap. With regard to this clonotype: Its target is unknown.

Next came a second PCR, run for roughly 7 to 12 cycles, which used a sample-barcoded 5' primer along with a J-beta primer mix. Individual samples furnished no less than 2.5 million CDR3-containing paired-end reads apiece. From the 5' RACE reads, TCRdb called clonotypes with MiXCR, one entry per CDR3 protein. The sample has 1 million or so distinct CDR3 sequences, over 35% seen once. The chain recombines TRBV3-1 with TRBJ2-5; a possible D gene is TRBD1 (6 bases). Sequencing input: blood. This clonotype was sampled from a woman in her sixties in good health. The chain's CDR3 is CASSRAGLQGHEQYF. DNA of the CDR3: TGTGCCAGCAGCCGAGCCGGGCTTCAGGGACATGAGCAGTACTTC.